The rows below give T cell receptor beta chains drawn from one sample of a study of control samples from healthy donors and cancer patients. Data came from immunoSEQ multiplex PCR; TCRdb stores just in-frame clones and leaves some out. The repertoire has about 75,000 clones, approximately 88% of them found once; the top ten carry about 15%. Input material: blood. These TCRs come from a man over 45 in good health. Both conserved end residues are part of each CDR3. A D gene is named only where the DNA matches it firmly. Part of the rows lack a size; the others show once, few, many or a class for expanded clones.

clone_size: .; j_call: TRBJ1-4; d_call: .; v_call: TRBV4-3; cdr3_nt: TGCGCCAGCAGCCAAGATCCCCCACCGACTAATGAAAAACTGTTTTTT; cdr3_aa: CASSQDPPPTNEKLFF
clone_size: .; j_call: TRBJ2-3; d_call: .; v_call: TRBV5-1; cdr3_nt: TGCGCCAGCAGCTCCTCGGACGGCACAGATACGCAGTATTTT; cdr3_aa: CASSSSDGTDTQYF
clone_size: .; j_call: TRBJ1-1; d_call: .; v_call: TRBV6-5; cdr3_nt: TGTGCCAGCAGTAGGGCTGGGCTGAACACTGAAGCTTTCTTT; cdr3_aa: CASSRAGLNTEAFF
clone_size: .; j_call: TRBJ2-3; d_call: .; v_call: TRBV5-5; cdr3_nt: TGTGCCAGCAGCTTGGAGCGGAAAACGCAGTATTTT; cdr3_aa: CASSLERKTQYF
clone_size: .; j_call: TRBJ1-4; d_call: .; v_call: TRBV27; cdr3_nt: TGTGCCAGCAGTCCCCTCCCAGCATTCAATAATGAAAAACTGTTTTTT; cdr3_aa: CASSPLPAFNNEKLFF
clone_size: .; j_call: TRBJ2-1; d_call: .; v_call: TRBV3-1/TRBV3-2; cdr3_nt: TGTGCCAGCAGCTCCCGGGACCGGGGGCAGTTCTTC; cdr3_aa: CASSSRDRGQFF
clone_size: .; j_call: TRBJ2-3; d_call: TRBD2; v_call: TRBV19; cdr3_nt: TGTGCCAGTAGTATCTCCGGGAGGGGGGGGCCAGATACGCAGTATTTT; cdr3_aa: CASSISGRGGPDTQYF
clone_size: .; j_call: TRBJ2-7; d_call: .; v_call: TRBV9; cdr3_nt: TGTGCCAGCAGCGCACAGGGATGGGGGGAGCAGTACTTC; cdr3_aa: CASSAQGWGEQYF
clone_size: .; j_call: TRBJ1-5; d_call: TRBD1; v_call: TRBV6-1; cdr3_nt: TGTGCCAGCAGTGAAGCAGGGGGCGGCCGCTATCAGCCCCAGCATTTT; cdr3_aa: CASSEAGGGRYQPQHF
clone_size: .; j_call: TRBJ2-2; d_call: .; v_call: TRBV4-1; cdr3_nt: TGCGCCAGCAGTCCAGGGTTTTTTAGGAACACCGGGGAGCTGTTTTTT; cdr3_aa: CASSPGFFRNTGELFF
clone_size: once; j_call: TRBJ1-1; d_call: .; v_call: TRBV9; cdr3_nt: TGTGCCAGCACCATGGGGGTGGAGGACACTGAAGCTTTCTTT; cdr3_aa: CASTMGVEDTEAFF
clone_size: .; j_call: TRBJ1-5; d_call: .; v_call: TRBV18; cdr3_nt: TGTGCCAGCTCACCACATCAGGATCAACCCCAGCATTTT; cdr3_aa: CASSPHQDQPQHF
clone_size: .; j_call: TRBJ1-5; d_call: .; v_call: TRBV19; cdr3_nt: TGTGCCAGTACGTCCCGATCACAGCAGCCCCAGCATTTT; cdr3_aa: CASTSRSQQPQHF
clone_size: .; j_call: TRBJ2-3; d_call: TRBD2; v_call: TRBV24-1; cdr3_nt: TGTGCCACCAGTGCCCTGGGACTAGGAGCAGATACGCAGTATTTT; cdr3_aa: CATSALGLGADTQYF
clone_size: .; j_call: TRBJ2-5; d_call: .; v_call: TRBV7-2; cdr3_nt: TGTGCCAGCAGCTCCTCCGGCTACCAAGAGACCCAGTACTTC; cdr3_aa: CASSSSGYQETQYF
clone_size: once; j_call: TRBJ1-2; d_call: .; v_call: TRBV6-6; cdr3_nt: TGTGCCAGCAGTCAACCCCCCTCCATTGACTATGGCTACACCTTC; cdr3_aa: CASSQPPSIDYGYTF
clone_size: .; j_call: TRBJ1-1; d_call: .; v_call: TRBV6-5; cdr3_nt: TGTGCCAGCAGTTTGGACAGAGCTCCGAACACTGAAGCTTTCTTT; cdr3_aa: CASSLDRAPNTEAFF
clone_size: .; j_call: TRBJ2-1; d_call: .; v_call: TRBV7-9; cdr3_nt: TGTGCCAGCAGCCACTCTAGCGAACCTTACAATGAGCAGTTCTTC; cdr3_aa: CASSHSSEPYNEQFF
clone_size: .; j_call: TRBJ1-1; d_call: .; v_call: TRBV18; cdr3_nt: TGTGCCAGCTCACTAGAACAGGTCGGAAACACTGAAGCTTTCTTT; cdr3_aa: CASSLEQVGNTEAFF
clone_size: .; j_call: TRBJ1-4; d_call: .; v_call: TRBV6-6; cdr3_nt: TGTGCCAGCAGTAACTCTGGGGGCTCGGGAAATGAAAAACTGTTTTTT; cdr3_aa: CASSNSGGSGNEKLFF
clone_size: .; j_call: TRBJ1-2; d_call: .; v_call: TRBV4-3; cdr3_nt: TGCGCCAGCAGCCAAGCGGGCCAATATGGCTACACCTTC; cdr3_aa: CASSQAGQYGYTF
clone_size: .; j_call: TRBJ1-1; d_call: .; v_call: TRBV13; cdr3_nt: TGTGCCAGCAACACCCCAAACACTGAAGCTTTCTTT; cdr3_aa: CASNTPNTEAFF
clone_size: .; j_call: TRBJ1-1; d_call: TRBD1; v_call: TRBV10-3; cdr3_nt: TGTGCCATCAGGGGGGCCCAGACAGGGGACCACACTGAAGCTTTCTTT; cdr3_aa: CAIRGAQTGDHTEAFF
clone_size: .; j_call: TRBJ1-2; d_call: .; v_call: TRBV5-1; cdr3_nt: TGCGCCAGCAACGCGATGGGCGGGGGGCCGGTGGCTGTTGGCTACACCTTC; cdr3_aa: CASNAMGGGPVAVGYTF
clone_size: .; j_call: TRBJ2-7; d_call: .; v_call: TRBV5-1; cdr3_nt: TGCGCCAGCAGCTTGACAGGGTCGGGCTACGAGCAGTACTTC; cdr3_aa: CASSLTGSGYEQYF
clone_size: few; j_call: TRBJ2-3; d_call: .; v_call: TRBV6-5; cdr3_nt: TGTGCCAGCGGGGGGAGGGGGCGCCCCACAGATACGCAGTATTTT; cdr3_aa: CASGGRGRPTDTQYF
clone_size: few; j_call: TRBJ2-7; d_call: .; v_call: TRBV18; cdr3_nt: TGTGCCAGCTCACCAATACCGGGCGCGAACTCCTACGAGCAGTACTTC; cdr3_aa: CASSPIPGANSYEQYF
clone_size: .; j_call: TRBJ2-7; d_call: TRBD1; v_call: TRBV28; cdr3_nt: TGTGCCAGCAGTTCCGGGACAGGGGTGTACGAGCAGTACTTC; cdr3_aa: CASSSGTGVYEQYF
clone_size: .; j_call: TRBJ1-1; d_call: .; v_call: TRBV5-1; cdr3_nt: TGCGCCAGCAGCTCTGGACAGCCGAACACTGAAGCTTTCTTT; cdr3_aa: CASSSGQPNTEAFF
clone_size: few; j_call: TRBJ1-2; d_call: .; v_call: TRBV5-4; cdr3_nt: TGTGCCAGCTCTGAAGGATCTCATAACTATGGCTACACCTTC; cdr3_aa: CASSEGSHNYGYTF
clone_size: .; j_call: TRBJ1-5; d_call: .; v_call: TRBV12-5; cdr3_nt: TGTGCTAGTGGTTTTGGGGTGGCGGTGGATAGCAATCAGCCCCAGCATTTT; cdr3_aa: CASGFGVAVDSNQPQHF
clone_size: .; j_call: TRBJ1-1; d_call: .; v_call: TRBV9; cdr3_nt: TGTGCCAGCAGCGCCCACCGCTATCGAGGATTAGGGACTGAAGCTTTCTTT; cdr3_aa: CASSAHRYRGLGTEAFF
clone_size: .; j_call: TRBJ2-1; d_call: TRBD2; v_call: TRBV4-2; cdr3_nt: TGTGCCAGCAGCCAAGTAGGGAGCGGGAGGAACAATGAGCAGTTCTTC; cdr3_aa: CASSQVGSGRNNEQFF
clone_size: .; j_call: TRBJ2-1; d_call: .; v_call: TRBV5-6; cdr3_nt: TGTGCCAGCAGCTTAGACCCTTCAGGGGAGCAGTTCTTC; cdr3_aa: CASSLDPSGEQFF
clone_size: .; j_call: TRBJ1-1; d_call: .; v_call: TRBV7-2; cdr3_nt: TGTGCCAGCAGCTCTCGACAGGTTCGGTTGGGAGCTTTCTTT; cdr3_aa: CASSSRQVRLGAFF
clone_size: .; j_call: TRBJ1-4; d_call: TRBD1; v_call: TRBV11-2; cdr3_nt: TGTGCCAGCAGCCCGTGGGACAGGGTTGGTGAAAAACTGTTTTTT; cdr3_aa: CASSPWDRVGEKLFF
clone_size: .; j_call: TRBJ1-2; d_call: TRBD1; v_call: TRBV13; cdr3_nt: TGTGCCAGCAGCCACGGCAGGGGGAGGAACTATGGCTACACCTTC; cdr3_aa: CASSHGRGRNYGYTF
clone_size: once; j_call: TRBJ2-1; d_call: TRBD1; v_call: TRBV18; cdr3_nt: TGTGCCAGCTCACGGACAGGGAGAGGCGATGAGCAGTTCTTC; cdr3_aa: CASSRTGRGDEQFF
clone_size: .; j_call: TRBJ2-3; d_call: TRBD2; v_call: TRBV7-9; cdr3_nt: TGTGCCAGCGGCAGTGTAGCGGGAAGCAGCACAGATACGCAGTATTTT; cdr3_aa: CASGSVAGSSTDTQYF
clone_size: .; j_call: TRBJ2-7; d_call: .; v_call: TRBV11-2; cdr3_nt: TGTGCCAGCAGCCCCCCGGGAGCACGGTACGAGCAGTACTTC; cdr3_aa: CASSPPGARYEQYF
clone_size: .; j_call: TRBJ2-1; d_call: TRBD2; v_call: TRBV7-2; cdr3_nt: TGTGCCAGCAGCCCCGAGGCGGGAGGTAGAGATGAGCAGTTCTTC; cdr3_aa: CASSPEAGGRDEQFF